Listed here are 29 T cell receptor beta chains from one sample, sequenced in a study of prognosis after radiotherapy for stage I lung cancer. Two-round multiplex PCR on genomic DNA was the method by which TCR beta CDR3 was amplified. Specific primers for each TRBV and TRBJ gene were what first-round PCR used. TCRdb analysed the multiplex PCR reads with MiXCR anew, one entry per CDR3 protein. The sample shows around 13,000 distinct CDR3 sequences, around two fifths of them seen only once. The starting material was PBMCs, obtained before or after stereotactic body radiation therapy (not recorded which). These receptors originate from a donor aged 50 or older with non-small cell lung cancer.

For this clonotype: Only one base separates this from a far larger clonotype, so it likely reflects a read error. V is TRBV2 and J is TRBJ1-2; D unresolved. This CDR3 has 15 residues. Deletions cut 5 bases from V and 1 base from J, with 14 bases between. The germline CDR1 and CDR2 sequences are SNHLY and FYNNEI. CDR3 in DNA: TGTGCCAGCAGTCCCTACAAGTCTAATAACTATGGCTACACCTTC. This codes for CASSPYKSNNYGYTF.

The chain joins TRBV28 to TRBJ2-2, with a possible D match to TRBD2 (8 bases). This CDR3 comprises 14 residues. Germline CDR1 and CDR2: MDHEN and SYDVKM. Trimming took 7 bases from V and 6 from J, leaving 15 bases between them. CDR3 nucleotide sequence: TGTGCCAGCACTCGACAGGGACTAGCCGGGGAGCTGTTTTTT. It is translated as CASTRQGLAGELFF.

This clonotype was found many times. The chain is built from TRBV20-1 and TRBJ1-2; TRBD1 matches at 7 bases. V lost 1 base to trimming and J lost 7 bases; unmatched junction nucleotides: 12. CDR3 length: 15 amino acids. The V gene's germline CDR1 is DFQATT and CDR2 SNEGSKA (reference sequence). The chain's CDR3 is CSARATGALFRGYTF. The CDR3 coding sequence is TGCAGTGCTAGAGCTACAGGGGCCCTCTTTCGTGGCTACACCTTC.

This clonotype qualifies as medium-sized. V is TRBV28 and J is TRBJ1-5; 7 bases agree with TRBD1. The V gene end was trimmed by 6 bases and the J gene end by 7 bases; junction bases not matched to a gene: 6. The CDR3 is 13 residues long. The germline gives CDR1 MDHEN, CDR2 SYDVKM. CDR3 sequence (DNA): TGTGCCAGCAGGACGACAGGGCGCCAGCCCCAGCATTTT. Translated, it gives CASRTTGRQPQHF.

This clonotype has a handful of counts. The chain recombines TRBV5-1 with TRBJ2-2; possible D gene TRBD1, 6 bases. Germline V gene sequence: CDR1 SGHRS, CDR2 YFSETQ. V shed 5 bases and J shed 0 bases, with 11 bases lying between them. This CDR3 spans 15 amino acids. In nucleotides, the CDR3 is TGCGCCAGCAGGGCCACAGGGTCGAACACCGGGGAGCTGTTTTTT. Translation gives CASRATGSNTGELFF.

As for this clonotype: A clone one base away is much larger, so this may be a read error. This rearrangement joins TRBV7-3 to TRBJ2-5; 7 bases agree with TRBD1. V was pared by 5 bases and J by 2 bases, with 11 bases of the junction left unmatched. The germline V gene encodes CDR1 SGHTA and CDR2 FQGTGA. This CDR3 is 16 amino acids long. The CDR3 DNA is TGTGCCAGCAGCCCTAGGGGACAGCCGGCTCAAGAGACCCAGTACTTC. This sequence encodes CASSPRGQPAQETQYF.

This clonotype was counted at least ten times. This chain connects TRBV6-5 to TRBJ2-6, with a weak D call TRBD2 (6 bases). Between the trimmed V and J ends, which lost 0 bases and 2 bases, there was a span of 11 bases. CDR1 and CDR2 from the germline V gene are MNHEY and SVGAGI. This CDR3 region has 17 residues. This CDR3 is CASSYSIWGAGANVLTF. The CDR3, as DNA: TGTGCCAGCAGTTACTCGATATGGGGGGCTGGGGCCAACGTCCTGACTTTC.

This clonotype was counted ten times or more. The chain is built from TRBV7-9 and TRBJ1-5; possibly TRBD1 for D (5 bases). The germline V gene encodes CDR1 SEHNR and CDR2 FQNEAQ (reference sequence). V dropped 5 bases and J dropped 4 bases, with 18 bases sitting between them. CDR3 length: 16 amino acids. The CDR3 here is CASSRGADSVNQPQHF. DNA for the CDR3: TGTGCCAGCAGCCGTGGGGCCGACAGTGTAAATCAGCCCCAGCATTTT.

The CDR3 DNA reads as TGTGCCAGCAGCCCTCTACTGGGCTACGAGCAGTACTTC. This codes for CASSPLLGYEQYF. The chain has TRBV3-1 and TRBJ2-7; no firm D call. V was cut by 4 bases and J by 3 bases, with 10 bases left in between. This CDR3 spans 13 amino acids. Germline V gene sequence: CDR1 LGHDT, CDR2 YNNKEL (reference sequence).

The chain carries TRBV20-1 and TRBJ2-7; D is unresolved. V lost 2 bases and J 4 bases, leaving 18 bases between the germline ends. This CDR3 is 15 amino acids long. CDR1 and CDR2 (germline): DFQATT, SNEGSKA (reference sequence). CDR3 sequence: CSARRAGSDFYEQYF. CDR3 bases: TGCAGTGCTAGAAGGGCTGGCTCCGATTTTTACGAGCAGTACTTC.

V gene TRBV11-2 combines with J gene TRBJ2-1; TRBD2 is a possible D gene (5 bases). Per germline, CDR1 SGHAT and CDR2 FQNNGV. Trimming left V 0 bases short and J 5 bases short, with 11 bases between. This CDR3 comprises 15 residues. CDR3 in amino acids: CASSLDRRLNNEQFF. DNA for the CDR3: TGTGCCAGCAGCTTAGATCGGAGGCTCAACAATGAGCAGTTCTTC. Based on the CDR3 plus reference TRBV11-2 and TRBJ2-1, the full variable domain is EAGVAQSPRYKIIEKRQSVAFWCNPISGHATLYWYQQILGQGPKLLIQFQNNGVVDDSQLPKDRFSAERLKGVDSTLKIQPAKLEDSAVYLCASSLDRRLNNEQFFGPGTRLTVL.

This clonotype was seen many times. CDR3 region: CASGDPPINEKLFF. The CDR3 DNA is TGTGCCAGCGGCGATCCGCCAATTAATGAAAAACTGTTTTTT. This chain joins TRBV28 and TRBJ1-4, with D unclear. Germline loops: CDR1 MDHEN, CDR2 SYDVKM. The CDR3 sequence is 14 residues long. The V end was cut by 8 bases, the J end by 4 bases, with 14 bases between.

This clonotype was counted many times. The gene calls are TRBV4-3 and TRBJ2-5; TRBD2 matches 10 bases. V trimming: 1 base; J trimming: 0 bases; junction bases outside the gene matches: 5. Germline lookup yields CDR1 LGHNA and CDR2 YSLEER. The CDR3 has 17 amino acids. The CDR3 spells CASSQGVSGGYQETQYF. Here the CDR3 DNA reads TGCGCCAGCAGCCAAGGGGTTAGCGGGGGGTACCAAGAGACCCAGTACTTC.

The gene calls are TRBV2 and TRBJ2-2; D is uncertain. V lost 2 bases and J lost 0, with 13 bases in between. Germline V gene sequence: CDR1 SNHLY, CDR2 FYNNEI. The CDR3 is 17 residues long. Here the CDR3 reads CASSEFLTIANTGELFF. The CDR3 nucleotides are TGTGCCAGCAGTGAATTTTTAACTATCGCGAACACCGGGGAGCTGTTTTTT.

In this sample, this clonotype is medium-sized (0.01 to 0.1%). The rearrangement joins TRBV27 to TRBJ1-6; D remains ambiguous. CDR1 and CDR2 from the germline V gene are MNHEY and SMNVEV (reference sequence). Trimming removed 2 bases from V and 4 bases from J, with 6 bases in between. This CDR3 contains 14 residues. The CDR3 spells CASSLGRYNSPLHF. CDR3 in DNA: TGTGCCAGCAGTTTAGGGCGGTATAATTCACCCCTCCACTTT.

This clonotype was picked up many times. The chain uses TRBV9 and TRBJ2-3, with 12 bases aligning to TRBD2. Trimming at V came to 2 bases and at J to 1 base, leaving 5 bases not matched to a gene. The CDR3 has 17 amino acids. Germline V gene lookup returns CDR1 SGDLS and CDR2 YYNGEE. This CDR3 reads CASSVTSSGGGTDTQYF. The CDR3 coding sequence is TGTGCCAGCAGCGTTACCTCTAGCGGGGGGGGCACAGATACGCAGTATTTT.

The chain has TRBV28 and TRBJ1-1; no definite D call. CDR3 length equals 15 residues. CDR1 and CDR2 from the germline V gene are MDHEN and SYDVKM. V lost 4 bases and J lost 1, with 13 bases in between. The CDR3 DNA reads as TGTGCCAGCAGTTCTCCTGGACTGTCGAACACTGAAGCTTTCTTT. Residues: CASSSPGLSNTEAFF.

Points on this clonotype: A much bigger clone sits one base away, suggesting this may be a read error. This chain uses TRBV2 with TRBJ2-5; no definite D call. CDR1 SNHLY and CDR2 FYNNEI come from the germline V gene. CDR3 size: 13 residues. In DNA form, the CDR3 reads TGTGCCAGCAGCGAGAAAAGGAGAGAGACCCATTACTTC. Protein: CASSEKRRETHYF.

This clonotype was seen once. The CDR3, as DNA: TGTGACAACCGGGACTTCCAGGCTGGTAATTCACCCCTCCACTTT. This codes for CDNRDFQAGNSPLHF. This chain connects TRBV2 to TRBJ1-6, with a possible D match to TRBD1 (5 bases). CDR1 is SNHLY, CDR2 FYNNEI, per germline. The CDR3 has 15 amino acids.

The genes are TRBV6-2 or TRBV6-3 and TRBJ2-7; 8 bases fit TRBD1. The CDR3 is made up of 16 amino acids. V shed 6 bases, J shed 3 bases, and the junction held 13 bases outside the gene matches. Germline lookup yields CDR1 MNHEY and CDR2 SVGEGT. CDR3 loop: CASSSLGLDRGYEQYF. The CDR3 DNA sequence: TGTGCCAGCAGCAGCCTAGGCCTCGACAGGGGCTACGAGCAGTACTTC.

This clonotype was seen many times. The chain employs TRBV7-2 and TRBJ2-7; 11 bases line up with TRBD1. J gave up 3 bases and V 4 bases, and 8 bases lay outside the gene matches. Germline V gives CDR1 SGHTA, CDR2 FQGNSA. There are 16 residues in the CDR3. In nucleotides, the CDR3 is TGTGCCAGCAGCTCTATAAGGACAGGGGGCGACTACGAGCAGTACTTC. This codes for CASSSIRTGGDYEQYF.

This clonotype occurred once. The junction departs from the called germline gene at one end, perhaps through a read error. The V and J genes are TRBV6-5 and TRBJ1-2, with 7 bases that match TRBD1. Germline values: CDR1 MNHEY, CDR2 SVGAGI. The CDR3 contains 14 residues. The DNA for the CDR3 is TGTGCCATCAGTTACAGGGGTTTTCAGAATGTCTACACCTTC. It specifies CAISYRGFQNVYTF.

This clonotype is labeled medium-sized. The CDR3: CASSQQGLLGELFF. The CDR3 bases are TGCGCCAGCAGCCAACAGGGACTCCTTGGGGAGCTGTTTTTT. This chain links TRBV4-3 with TRBJ2-2, with D perhaps TRBD2 (6 bases). CDR3 length: 14 amino acids. Looked up from germline, CDR1 is LGHNA and CDR2 is YSLEER. With 2 bases removed from V and 8 bases from J, the gap between germline ends came to 12 bases.

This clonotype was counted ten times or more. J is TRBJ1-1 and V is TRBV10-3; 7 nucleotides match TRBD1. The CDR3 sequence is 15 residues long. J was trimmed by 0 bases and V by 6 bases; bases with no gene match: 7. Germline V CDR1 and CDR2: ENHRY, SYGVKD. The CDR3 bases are TGTGCCATCAGACAACAGGGGTTTCTGAACACTGAAGCTTTCTTT. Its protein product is CAIRQQGFLNTEAFF.

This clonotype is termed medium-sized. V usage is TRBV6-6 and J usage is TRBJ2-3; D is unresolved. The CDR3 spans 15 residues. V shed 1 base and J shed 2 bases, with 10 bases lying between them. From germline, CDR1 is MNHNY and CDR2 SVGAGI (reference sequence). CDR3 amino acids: CASSYLARPTDTQYF. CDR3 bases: TGTGCCAGCAGTTACTTGGCTAGGCCCACAGATACGCAGTATTTT.

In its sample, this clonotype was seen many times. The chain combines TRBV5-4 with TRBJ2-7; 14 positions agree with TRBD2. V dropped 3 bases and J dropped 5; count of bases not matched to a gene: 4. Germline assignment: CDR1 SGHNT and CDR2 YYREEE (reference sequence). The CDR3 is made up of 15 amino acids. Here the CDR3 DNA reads TGTGCCAGCAGCTCGGGACTAGCGGGAGTACACGAGCAGTACTTC. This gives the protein CASSSGLAGVHEQYF.

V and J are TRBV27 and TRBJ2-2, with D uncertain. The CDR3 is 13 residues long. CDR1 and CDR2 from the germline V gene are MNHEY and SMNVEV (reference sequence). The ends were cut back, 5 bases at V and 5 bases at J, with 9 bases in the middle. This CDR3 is CASSPQSTGELFF. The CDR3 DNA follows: TGTGCCAGCAGTCCACAGTCTACCGGGGAGCTGTTTTTT.

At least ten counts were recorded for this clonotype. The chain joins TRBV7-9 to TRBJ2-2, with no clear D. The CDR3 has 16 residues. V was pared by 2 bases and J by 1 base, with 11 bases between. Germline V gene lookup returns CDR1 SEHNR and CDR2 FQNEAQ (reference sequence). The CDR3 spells CASSLFGQENTGELFF. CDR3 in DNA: TGTGCCAGCAGCTTATTCGGGCAGGAGAACACCGGGGAGCTGTTTTTT.

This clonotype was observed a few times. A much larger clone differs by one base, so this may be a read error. The CDR3 region is CASSLAGGRQETQYF. CDR3 bases: TGTGCCAGCAGCTTAGCGGGGGGGAGGCAAGAGACCCAGTACTTC. The chain is built from TRBV7-2 and TRBJ2-5; 7 bases align to TRBD2. Per germline, CDR1 SGHTA and CDR2 FQGNSA. This CDR3 contains 15 residues. With V trimmed by 0 bases and J by 2 bases, 3 bases remained unmatched.